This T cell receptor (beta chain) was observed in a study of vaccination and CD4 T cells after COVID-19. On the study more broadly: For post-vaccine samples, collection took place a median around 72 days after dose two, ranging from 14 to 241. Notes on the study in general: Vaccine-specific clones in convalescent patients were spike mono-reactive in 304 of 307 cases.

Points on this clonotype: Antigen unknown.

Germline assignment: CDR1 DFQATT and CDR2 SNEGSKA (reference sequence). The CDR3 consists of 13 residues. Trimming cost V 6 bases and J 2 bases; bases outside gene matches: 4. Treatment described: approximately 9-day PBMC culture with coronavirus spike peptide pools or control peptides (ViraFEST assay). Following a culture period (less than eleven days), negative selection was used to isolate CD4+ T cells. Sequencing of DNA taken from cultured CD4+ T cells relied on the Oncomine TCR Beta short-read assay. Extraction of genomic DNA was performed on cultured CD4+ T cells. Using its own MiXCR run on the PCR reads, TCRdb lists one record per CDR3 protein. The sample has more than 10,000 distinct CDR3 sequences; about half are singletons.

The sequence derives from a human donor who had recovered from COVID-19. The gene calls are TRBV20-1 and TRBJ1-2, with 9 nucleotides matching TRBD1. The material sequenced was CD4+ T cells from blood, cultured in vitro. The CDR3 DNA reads TGCAGTGCCAAACAGGGGGCAAACTATGGCTACACCTTC. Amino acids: CSAKQGANYGYTF.